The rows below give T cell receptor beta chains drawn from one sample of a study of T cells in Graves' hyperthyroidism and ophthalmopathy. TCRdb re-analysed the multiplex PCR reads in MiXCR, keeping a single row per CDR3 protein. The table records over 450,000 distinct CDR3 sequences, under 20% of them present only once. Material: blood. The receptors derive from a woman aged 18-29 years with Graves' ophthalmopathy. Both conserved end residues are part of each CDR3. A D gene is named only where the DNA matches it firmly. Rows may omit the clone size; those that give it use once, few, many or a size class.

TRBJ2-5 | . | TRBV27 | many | CASGLPLFETQYF | TGTGCCAGCGGACTACCCTTGTTTGAGACCCAGTACTTC
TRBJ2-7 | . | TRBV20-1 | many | CSARDQGPQGGAIYEQYF | TGCAGTGCTAGAGATCAGGGGCCACAGGGAGGCGCGATCTACGAGCAGTACTTC
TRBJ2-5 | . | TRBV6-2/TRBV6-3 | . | CASIQDGQETQYF | TGTGCCAGCATCCAGGACGGCCAAGAGACCCAGTACTTC
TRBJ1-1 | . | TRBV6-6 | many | CASSYSAGTEAFF | TGTGCCAGCAGTTATTCGGCGGGGACTGAAGCTTTCTTT
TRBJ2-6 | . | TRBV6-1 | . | CASSLGVPGANVLTF | TGTGCCAGCAGTCTGGGGGTACCTGGGGCCAACGTCCTGACTTTC
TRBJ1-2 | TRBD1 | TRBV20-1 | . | CSAKGQLNYGYTF | TGCAGTGCCAAGGGACAGCTGAACTATGGCTACACCTTC
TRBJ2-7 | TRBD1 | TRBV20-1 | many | CSARPGGYEQYF | TGCAGTGCTAGACCAGGGGGCTACGAGCAGTACTTC
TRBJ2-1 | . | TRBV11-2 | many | CASSLDAREYNEQFF | TGTGCCAGCAGCTTAGATGCGAGGGAGTACAATGAGCAGTTCTTC
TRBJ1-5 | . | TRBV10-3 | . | CAISDRNQPQHF | TGTGCCATCAGTGACCGCAATCAGCCCCAGCATTTT
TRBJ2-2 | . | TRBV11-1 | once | CASSARGLDTGELFF | TGTGCCAGCAGCGCCAGGGGACTGGACACCGGGGAGCTGTTTTTT
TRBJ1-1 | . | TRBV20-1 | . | CSAIPGRGRVIF | TGCAGTGCAATTCCGGGACGCGGGAGGGTTATCTTT
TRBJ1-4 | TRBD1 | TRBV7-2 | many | CASRFGTGEKLFF | TGTGCCAGCAGGTTCGGGACAGGTGAAAAACTGTTTTTT
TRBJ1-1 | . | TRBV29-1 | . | CSVGIFGHKNTEAFF | TGCAGCGTTGGAATTTTTGGACACAAGAACACTGAAGCTTTCTTT
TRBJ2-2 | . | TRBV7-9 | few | CASSLGLAVGELFF | TGTGCCAGCAGCTTAGGGCTAGCTGTCGGGGAGCTGTTTTTT
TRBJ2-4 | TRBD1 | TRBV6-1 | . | CASRKDRGAKNIQYF | TGTGCCAGCAGGAAGGACAGGGGAGCCAAAAACATTCAGTACTTC
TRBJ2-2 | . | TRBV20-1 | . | CSARSLGSGPTGELFF | TGCAGTGCTAGAAGTCTCGGGAGCGGTCCCACCGGGGAGCTGTTTTTT
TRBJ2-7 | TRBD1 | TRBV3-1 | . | CASSPMDRAYEQYF | TGTGCCAGCAGCCCAATGGACAGGGCCTACGAGCAGTACTTC
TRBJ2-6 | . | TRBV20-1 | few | CSAIPGGYSGANVLTF | TGCAGTGCTATCCCAGGGGGGTATTCTGGGGCCAACGTCCTGACTTTC
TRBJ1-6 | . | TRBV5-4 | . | CASSLAGVNNSPLHF | TGTGCCAGCAGCTTAGCAGGGGTTAATAATTCACCCCTCCACTTT
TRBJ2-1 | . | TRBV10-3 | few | CAITTDSAPYNEQFF | TGTGCCATCACTACGGACAGTGCGCCCTACAATGAGCAGTTCTTC
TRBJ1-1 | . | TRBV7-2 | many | CASSLRGQAEAFF | TGTGCCAGCAGCTTAAGGGGCCAGGCTGAAGCTTTCTTT
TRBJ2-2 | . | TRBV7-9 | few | CASSLDPGRGITGELFF | TGTGCCAGCAGCTTGGACCCGGGACGGGGAATTACCGGGGAGCTGTTTTTT